The 4 T cell receptor beta chains below were found in one sample sequenced in a study of T cells in Graves' hyperthyroidism and ophthalmopathy. Researchers took RNA transcripts and amplified the TCR beta CDR3 regions from them. First-round RT-PCR with HTBI primers amplified the TCR CDR3 region. MiXCR, applied by TCRdb to the multiplex PCR reads, yields one record per CDR3 protein. The sample has 700,000 to 950,000 distinct CDR3 sequences; about a third are singletons. The sequenced material came from blood. The receptors were gathered from a woman aged 40 to 55 with Graves' hyperthyroidism.

This clonotype was observed many times. The chain's CDR3 is CASSLLPYGQEGQPQHF. CDR3 DNA sequence: TGTGCCAGCAGCCTGCTACCATATGGGCAGGAAGGTCAGCCCCAGCATTTT. The rearrangement uses TRBV16 and TRBJ1-5; D is unclear. Trimming removed 4 bases from V and 6 bases from J, with 22 bases in between. CDR3 size: 17 residues. CDR1 and CDR2 from the germline V gene are KGHSY and FQNENV.

Only a few counts were recorded for this clonotype. The chain recombines TRBV7-9 with TRBJ1-1, with D unresolved. There are 16 residues in the CDR3. The V gene lost 5 bases and the J gene lost 0 bases, with 16 bases spanning the gap. From germline, CDR1 is SEHNR and CDR2 FQNEAQ (reference sequence). For the CDR3, the DNA is TGTGCCAGCAGCACAAAAAGGACGGTAATGAACACTGAAGCTTTCTTT. It specifies CASSTKRTVMNTEAFF.

This chain joins TRBV29-1 and TRBJ1-3; D is unclear. Germline values: CDR1 SQVTM, CDR2 ANQGSEA. The CDR3 is 11 residues long. V was pared by 7 bases and J by 4 bases, with 8 bases between. This chain's CDR3 is CSAVNGNTIYF. The CDR3 bases are TGCAGCGCTGTGAACGGAAACACCATATATTTT.

V is TRBV6-5 and J is TRBJ2-2; D unresolved. This CDR3 region has 12 residues. Trimming removed 5 bases from V and 13 bases from J, with 14 bases in between. Germline CDR1 reads MNHEY; CDR2 reads SVGAGI. The CDR3 region has the DNA TGTGCCAGCAGTCACGATACCGGTGGGCTGTTTTTT. This gives the protein CASSHDTGGLFF.